This TCR beta chain originates from a study of blood T cell repertoires in COVID-19. Study in general: Some COVID-19 samples were acute and others convalescent; all came from the United States, Italy and Spain. T cells, B-cell-depleted T cells, or PBMCs supplied cDNA or gDNA.

Seattle patients were enrolled while actively infected and followed longitudinally. V gave up 3 bases and J gave up 2 bases; unmatched junction bases: 13. This CDR3 region has 17 residues. Germline values: CDR1 DFQATT, CDR2 SNEGSKA (reference sequence). Per the original data handling: How many nucleated cells were present was estimated from reference gene primer amplification. Only in-frame clones appear in the TCRdb table, and some are missing; sequencing was by immunoSEQ multiplex PCR. The V and J calls and the clone size are those of that table, but D and trimming were determined from the DNA. This sample has 10,000 to 15,000 clones; 71% occur once, and the top ten carry 6%.

The specimen was peripheral blood. This receptor was identified in a man aged 55 to 70 with COVID-19, enrolled during active disease. The chain links TRBV20-1 to TRBJ1-3, with 7 bases lining up with TRBD1. CDR3 in DNA: TGCAGTGCTAGTACATCCCTCGCAGGGGGTGCTGGAAACACCATATATTTT. It specifies CSASTSLAGGAGNTIYF.